This T cell receptor (beta chain) was captured by sequencing in a study of neurological immune-mediated disorders. The time point was: longitudinal time-point 2. This clonotype occurred many times. CDR3 length: 14 amino acids. With 6 bases removed from V and 3 bases from J, the gap between germline ends came to 12 bases. From the 5' RACE reads, TCRdb called clonotypes with MiXCR, one entry per CDR3 protein. This table has under 50,000 distinct CDR3 sequences, around 12% appearing once. This receptor was obtained from a male donor with HTLV-1-associated myelopathy (HAM/TSP). The chain combines TRBV12-3 or TRBV12-4 with TRBJ1-5; D is possibly TRBD1 (5 bases). The sample consisted of PBMCs. CDR3 in amino acids: CASSFSGLNQPQHF. CDR3 nucleotides: TGTGCCAGCAGCTTTTCAGGGCTCAATCAGCCCCAGCATTTT.